The present T cell receptor beta chain was sequenced within a study of blood T cell repertoires in COVID-19. Assay used: immunoSEQ multiplex PCR; TCRdb lists only in-frame clones, some missing. Of about 300,000 clones listed, around 90% were seen once; the top ten hold about 2%. Material for sequencing was peripheral blood. The receptor comes from a man between 18 and 29 years old with active or convalescent COVID-19.

The CDR3 region is CASSPAGGNNEQFF. The CDR3 nucleotides read TGTGCCAGCTCACCAGCGGGAGGTAACAATGAGCAGTTCTTC. This chain links TRBV18 with TRBJ2-1; 8 bases agree with TRBD2. CDR1 and CDR2 (germline): KGHSH, LQKENI. V dropped 2 bases and J dropped 5; count of bases not matched to a gene: 2. The CDR3 is made up of 14 amino acids.